The clone carrying this TCR beta chain was observed a handful of times. The antigen is unknown. The data stem from a study of T cells in Graves' hyperthyroidism and ophthalmopathy. Overall study findings and caveats: Most clonotypes expanded in thyroid above 0.001 were likewise present in blood.

No progression to ophthalmopathy during 18 months of follow-up defined stable disease. Exclusion criteria comprised uncontrolled infection, other autoimmune disease, pregnancy or lactation. Diagnostic decisions used clinical symptoms, serum thyroxine and TRAb, thyroid ultrasound and orbital computed tomography. This CDR3 comprises 14 residues. CDR1 is SGHVS and CDR2 is FQNEAQ in the germline V gene. Trimming took 11 bases from V and 7 from J, leaving 20 bases between them. Regions amplified from RNA transcripts were the TCR beta CDR3 regions. During a first-round RT-PCR of the TCR CDR3, the HTBI primer set was used. TCRdb processed the multiplex PCR reads anew with MiXCR; each CDR3 protein has one entry. The sample has 560,000 or so distinct CDR3 sequences, 35% to 55% seen once.

The chain recombines TRBV7-8 with TRBJ1-4, with D maybe TRBD1 (5 bases). The sample was peripheral blood or thyroid tissue (not recorded which). The TCR originated in a woman aged 18-29 years with Graves' hyperthyroidism. CDR3 protein: CAWSVPREAEKLFF. The CDR3 bases are TGTGCCTGGAGTGTTCCCAGGGAGGCTGAAAAACTGTTTTTT.